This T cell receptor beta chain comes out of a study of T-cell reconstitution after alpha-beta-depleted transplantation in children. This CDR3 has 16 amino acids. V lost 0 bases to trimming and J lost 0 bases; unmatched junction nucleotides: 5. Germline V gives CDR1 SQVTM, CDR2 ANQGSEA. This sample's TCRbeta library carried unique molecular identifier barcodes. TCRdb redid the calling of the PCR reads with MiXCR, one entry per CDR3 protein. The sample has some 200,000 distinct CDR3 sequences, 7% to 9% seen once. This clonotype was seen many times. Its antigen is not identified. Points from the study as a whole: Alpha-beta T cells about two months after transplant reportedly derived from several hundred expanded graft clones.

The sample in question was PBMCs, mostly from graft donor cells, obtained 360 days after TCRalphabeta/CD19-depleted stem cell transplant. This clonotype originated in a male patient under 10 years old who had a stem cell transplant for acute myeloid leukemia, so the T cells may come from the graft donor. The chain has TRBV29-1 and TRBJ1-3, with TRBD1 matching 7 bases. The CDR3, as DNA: TGCAGCGTTGAAGACCTACAGGGGAGCTCTGGAAACACCATATATTTT. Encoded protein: CSVEDLQGSSGNTIYF.